This entry lists 29 T cell receptor beta chains sequenced from one sample in a study of early T cells in non-severe SARS-CoV-2 infection. TCRdb itself ran the 5' RACE reads through MiXCR, one entry per CDR3 protein. The data show 23,000 or so distinct CDR3 sequences, less than 6.5% seen once. Sequencing used whole blood. The origin of the receptors is an adult who was a healthcare worker with PCR-confirmed SARS-CoV-2 infection or an uninfected control (not recorded which).

This clonotype was seen a handful of times. The V gene is TRBV7-9, the J gene TRBJ1-1; 8 bases fit TRBD1. Germline lookup yields CDR1 SEHNR and CDR2 FQNEAQ (reference sequence). V dropped 4 bases and J dropped 3; count of bases not matched to a gene: 1. The CDR3 spans 13 residues. For the CDR3, the DNA is TGTGCCAGCAGCTCACAGGGGGACACTGAAGCTTTCTTT. Its translation: CASSSQGDTEAFF.

This clonotype was detected ten times or more. The chain carries TRBV29-1 and TRBJ2-1, with D possibly TRBD2 on 5 matching bases. This CDR3 is built from 16 residues. V lost 3 bases, J lost 5 bases, and 20 bases lay in between. The germline gives CDR1 SQVTM, CDR2 ANQGSEA. CDR3 bases: TGCAGCGTTGATTCCCCCGCGGGTAGATGGGACAATGAGCAGTTCTTC. This encodes CSVDSPAGRWDNEQFF.

This clonotype was observed a handful of times. This sequence joins TRBV6-2 or TRBV6-3 and TRBJ2-1; D remains unclear. This CDR3 contains 12 residues. Per the germline V gene, CDR1 is MNHEY and CDR2 is SVGEGT. V lost 2 bases, J lost 7 bases, and 6 bases lay in between. The CDR3 reads CASSYLGNEQFF. CDR3 DNA: TGTGCCAGCAGTTACCTGGGGAATGAGCAGTTCTTC.

This clonotype has at least ten counts. V is TRBV29-1 and J is TRBJ2-1; D might be TRBD2 (5 bases). From germline, CDR1 is SQVTM and CDR2 ANQGSEA. The CDR3 spans 15 residues. The V end lost 8 bases, the J end lost 2 bases, and 19 bases lay between the germline ends. The CDR3 spells CSSGLTNKPYNEQFF. CDR3 sequence (DNA): TGCAGCTCAGGACTGACTAACAAACCCTACAATGAGCAGTTCTTC.

This clonotype is labeled medium-sized. This chain joins TRBV20-1 and TRBJ2-1; D possibly matches TRBD1 or TRBD2 (5 bases each). Germline CDR1 DFQATT, CDR2 SNEGSKA (reference sequence). The V gene lost 6 bases and the J gene lost 3 bases, with 15 bases spanning the gap. CDR3 length: 14 residues. The CDR3 region is CSAPPGTYYNEQFF. CDR3 DNA: TGCAGTGCCCCCCCCGGGACGTACTACAATGAGCAGTTCTTC.

V gene TRBV30 combines with J gene TRBJ2-1; 13 bases are shared with TRBD2. Per germline, CDR1 GTSNPN and CDR2 SVGIG (reference sequence). The trim removed 5 bases at V and 7 bases at J, leaving 17 bases unmatched. The CDR3 runs 18 residues. Written as DNA, the CDR3 is TGTGCCTGGCAGGGACTAGCGGGAATAACCCGAGTGCGGAATGAGCAGTTCTTC. This gives the protein CAWQGLAGITRVRNEQFF.

This chain links TRBV29-1 with TRBJ1-3, with D unresolved. The CDR3 spans 13 residues. Germline CDR1 reads SQVTM; CDR2 reads ANQGSEA. The ends were cut back, 5 bases at V and 4 bases at J, with 12 bases in the middle. The CDR3 loop reads CSVSAPGGNTIYF. CDR3 DNA: TGCAGCGTTTCCGCGCCGGGAGGAAACACCATATATTTT. The full variable domain, its missing parts supplied by reference TRBV29-1 and TRBJ1-3, is SAVISQKPSRDICQRGTSLTIQCQVDSQVTMMFWYRQQPGQSLTLIATANQGSEATYESGFVIDKFPISRPNLTFSTLTVSNMSPEDSSIYLCSVSAPGGNTIYFGEGSWLTVV.

This clonotype was detected ten times or more. The chain links TRBV28 to TRBJ2-3; D may be TRBD1 (7 bases). The CDR3 covers 18 residues. CDR1 is MDHEN, CDR2 SYDVKM, per germline. V was clipped by 1 base and J by 5 bases, with 22 bases between them. In DNA form, the CDR3 reads TGTGCCAGCAGTTTATTCGACTCAGGGGGAGGTTGGGAAGATACGCAGTATTTT. It yields the protein CASSLFDSGGGWEDTQYF.

In its sample, this clonotype was seen many times. The chain links TRBV7-9 to TRBJ1-6; D may be TRBD1 (6 bases). Trimming cost V 8 bases and J 7 bases, with 12 bases left between them. The V gene's germline CDR1 is SEHNR and CDR2 FQNEAQ (reference sequence). CDR3 length equals 13 residues. The CDR3 is CASSQGPNSPLHF. The CDR3 DNA follows: TGTGCCAGCTCACAGGGACCCAATTCACCCCTCCACTTT. Combining the CDR3 with reference TRBV7-9 and TRBJ1-6 gives the whole variable domain DTGVSQNPRHKITKRGQNVTFRCDPISEHNRLYWYRQTLGQGPEFLTYFQNEAQLEKSRLLSDRFSAERPKGSFSTLEIQRTEQGDSAMYLCASSQGPNSPLHFGNGTRLTVT.

The sample holds many counts of this clonotype. The J gene is TRBJ2-5, the V gene TRBV6-5; D is unresolved. In germline, CDR1 is MNHEY, CDR2 SVGAGI. The CDR3 sequence is 12 residues long. Between the trimmed V and J ends, which lost 6 bases and 3 bases, there was a span of 8 bases. CDR3 DNA: TGTGCCAGCAGCTCTCAGGAAGAGACCCAGTACTTC. It is translated as CASSSQEETQYF.

This clonotype was recorded at least ten times. The chain combines TRBV21-1 with TRBJ2-1; the D call in the table, TRBD2, was not verified against the DNA. TRBV21-1 is tagged as a pseudogene. The CDR3 sequence is 17 residues long. The CDR3 bases are TGTGCCAGCAGCAAAGATGGACTAGCGGGAGAAATAGGTGAGCAGTTCTTC. This sequence encodes CASSKDGLAGEIGEQFF.

This clonotype was observed at least ten times. V gene TRBV28 combines with J gene TRBJ2-5; possibly TRBD1 for D (5 bases). Trimming left V 5 bases short and J 3 bases short, with 10 bases between. This CDR3 comprises 13 residues. Germline V gene data show CDR1 as MDHEN and CDR2 as SYDVKM. The chain's CDR3 is CASSEGVKETQYF. CDR3 nucleotides: TGTGCCAGCAGTGAAGGGGTGAAAGAGACCCAGTACTTC. Variable domain in full (rest from reference TRBV28 and TRBJ2-5): DVKVTQSSRYLVKRTGEKVFLECVQDMDHENMFWYRQDPGLGLRLIYFSYDVKMKEKGDIPEGYSVSREKKERFSLILESASTNQTSMYLCASSEGVKETQYFGPGTRLLVL.

As for this clonotype: This may arise from a read error, as a much more abundant clone is one base away. The genes are TRBV20-1 and TRBJ2-5; 9 nucleotides line up with TRBD2. The J call may be wrong; the DNA end is better matched by TRBJ2-1. Germline V gene data show CDR1 as DFQATT and CDR2 as SNEGSKA (reference sequence). The CDR3 sequence is 13 residues long. In DNA form, the CDR3 reads TGCAGTGCTTTAGCGGGAGCCCCTGAGACCCAGTTCTTC. It yields the protein CSALAGAPETQFF.

This clonotype was seen ten or more times. This chain connects TRBV7-2 to TRBJ1-3, with D tentatively TRBD1 (5 bases). Trimming stripped 8 bases from V and 0 bases from J, with 5 bases between. The CDR3 spans 12 residues. Germline assignment: CDR1 SGHTA and CDR2 FQGNSA. DNA of the CDR3: TGTGCCAGCGGGGGCTCTGGAAACACCATATATTTT. Translation gives CASGGSGNTIYF.

The table lists this clonotype with many counts. This rearrangement joins TRBV7-3 to TRBJ2-3, with D perhaps matching TRBD2 (7 bases). Germline lookup yields CDR1 SGHTA and CDR2 FQGTGA. V lost 5 bases, J lost 4 bases, and 13 bases lay in between. The CDR3 spans 14 residues. CDR3: CASSPTGGPDTQYF. For the CDR3, the DNA is TGTGCCAGCAGCCCCACCGGGGGGCCAGATACGCAGTATTTT.

This clonotype is labeled medium-sized (0.01 to 0.1%). This chain joins TRBV4-2 and TRBJ2-5; tentative D call: TRBD2 (6 bases). V lost 0 bases and J 3 bases, leaving 14 bases between the germline ends. The germline gives CDR1 LGHNA, CDR2 YNFKEQ. The CDR3 has 16 residues. CDR3 nucleotides: TGTGCCAGCAGCCAAGAAGCCGGGGGATTGAAAGAGACCCAGTACTTC. It codes for CASSQEAGGLKETQYF.

This clonotype occurred a few times. The chain links TRBV7-3 to TRBJ2-1, with a tentative D call TRBD2 (5 bases). Trimming took off 1 base at V and 4 bases at J, with 17 bases between the two ends. The CDR3 has 17 residues. Per germline, CDR1 SGHTA and CDR2 FQGTGA. CDR3 sequence reads: CASSLKGGLSPYNEQFF. Written as DNA, the CDR3 is TGTGCCAGCAGCTTAAAGGGCGGGTTATCTCCTTACAATGAGCAGTTCTTC.

This clonotype was found many times. The genes are TRBV11-3 and TRBJ1-1, with 8 positions matching TRBD1. CDR1 and CDR2 (germline): SGHNT, YENEEA. There are 13 residues in the CDR3. V gave up 5 bases and J gave up 4 bases; unmatched junction bases: 3. CDR3 sequence reads: CASSQGAATEAFF. The CDR3 nucleotides are TGTGCCAGCAGCCAGGGGGCCGCCACTGAAGCTTTCTTT.

Concerning this clonotype: This clone may be a read error of a much larger clone one base away. The chain links TRBV2 to TRBJ2-4; D remains ambiguous. The CDR3 extends over 13 amino acids. Germline CDR1 is SNHLY and CDR2 is FYNNEI. CDR3 sequence reads: CTSTIIAKNIQYF. The CDR3 bases are TGTACCAGCACGATCATAGCCAAAAACATTCAGTACTTC.

This clonotype was detected ten times or more. CDR3 coding DNA: TGTGCCAGCAGTTATTCTCTATTAGCAGGGGATAAAAAACTGTTTTTT. Amino acid sequence: CASSYSLLAGDKKLFF. The chain joins TRBV6-5 to TRBJ1-4, with a possible D match to TRBD1 (6 bases). The CDR3 is 16 amino acids. Germline values: CDR1 MNHEY, CDR2 SVGAGI. The V gene lost 3 bases and the J gene lost 9 bases, with 20 bases spanning the gap.

Concerning this clonotype: A much larger clone is a single base away; this may be a read error. The chain is built from TRBV7-2 and TRBJ1-1; D gene uncertain. This CDR3 region has 14 residues. CDR1 and CDR2 from the germline V gene are SGHTA and FQGNSA. In DNA form, the CDR3 reads TGTGCCAGCAGCTTAGAACCAGCCAACACTGAAGCTTCCTTT. It specifies CASSLEPANTEASF.

The table lists this clonotype with many counts. The chain recombines TRBV20-1 with TRBJ2-1; 7 bases line up with TRBD1. Germline V gene data show CDR1 as DFQATT and CDR2 as SNEGSKA (reference sequence). This CDR3 has 14 amino acids. Unmatched junction bases numbered 2, after V lost 0 bases and J lost 3 bases. The CDR3 sequence is CSARDPGGYNEQFF. The CDR3, as DNA: TGCAGTGCTAGAGATCCAGGGGGCTACAATGAGCAGTTCTTC.

This clonotype has at least ten counts. The chain joins TRBV7-8 to TRBJ2-2; 12 nucleotides agree with TRBD2. The junction had 6 bases not matched to a gene; V was cut back by 3 bases and J by 1 base. There are 18 residues in the CDR3. Germline loops: CDR1 SGHVS, CDR2 FQNEAQ. Here the CDR3 reads CASSLGLAGPKNTGELFF. The CDR3 coding sequence is TGTGCCAGCAGCTTGGGACTAGCGGGCCCGAAGAACACCGGGGAGCTGTTTTTT.

The J gene is TRBJ2-7, the V gene TRBV11-2; 8 bases agree with TRBD1. The CDR3 has 16 residues. V shed 2 bases and J 1 base; nucleotides not matched to a gene: 7. The V gene's germline CDR1 is SGHAT and CDR2 FQNNGV. The CDR3 bases are TGTGCCAGCAGCTTAACCGACAGGGGAGCATCCTACGAGCAGTACGTC. Its translation: CASSLTDRGASYEQYV.

The table lists this clonotype with many counts. The J gene is TRBJ2-1, the V gene TRBV7-6; 11 bases are shared with TRBD2. This CDR3 is built from 17 residues. The germline V gene has CDR1 SGHVS and CDR2 FNYEAQ. Trimming took 3 bases from V and 5 from J; bases not matched to a gene: 9. The CDR3 DNA reads TGTGCCAGCAGCTTCCGGACTAGCGGGCAGGTTCACAATGAGCAGTTCTTC. Translating it yields CASSFRTSGQVHNEQFF.

A few counts support this clonotype. The V call is TRBV7-8, the J call TRBJ1-5, with D perhaps TRBD1 (6 bases). The germline V gene has CDR1 SGHVS and CDR2 FQNEAQ. The CDR3 spans 15 residues. V gave up 1 base and J gave up 3 bases, with 10 bases separating them. Here the CDR3 reads CASSLGSGVNQPQHF. CDR3 bases: TGTGCCAGCAGCTTAGGATCAGGGGTCAATCAGCCCCAGCATTTT.

This clonotype occurred many times. The V gene is TRBV28, the J gene TRBJ2-7, with 9 nucleotides matching TRBD2. Germline loops: CDR1 MDHEN, CDR2 SYDVKM. The J segment lost 0 bases and the V segment lost 8 bases, leaving 5 bases of the junction unmatched. This CDR3 spans 14 amino acids. CDR3 in DNA: TGTGCCAGCGACCCTAGCGGGACCTCCTACGAGCAGTACTTC. It yields the protein CASDPSGTSYEQYF.

This clonotype was detected only a few times. The V gene is TRBV10-3, the J gene TRBJ1-4; perhaps TRBD1 as D (6 bases). V was clipped by 5 bases and J by 8 bases, with 18 bases between them. The CDR3 loop spans 15 amino acids. Germline V gives CDR1 ENHRY, CDR2 SYGVKD. CDR3 sequence reads: CAISPTGQQGEKLFF. CDR3 bases: TGTGCCATCAGTCCTACAGGGCAGCAGGGGGAAAAACTGTTTTTT.

This clonotype was detected many times. This chain links TRBV20-1 with TRBJ2-3, with 10 positions matching TRBD2. The CDR3 covers 14 residues. J gave up 3 bases and V 6 bases, and 6 bases lay outside the gene matches. Germline CDR1 reads DFQATT; CDR2 reads SNEGSKA (reference sequence). The CDR3 DNA follows: TGCAGTGCACAACCTAGCGGGAGAACAGATACGCAGTATTTT. Protein: CSAQPSGRTDTQYF.